The T cell receptor (beta chain) under discussion was sequenced for a study of control samples from healthy donors and cancer patients. CDR1 and CDR2 (germline): SGDLS, YYNGEE. V lost 0 bases, J lost 0 bases, and 13 bases lay in between. This CDR3 spans 17 amino acids. Sequencing used immunoSEQ multiplex PCR; TCRdb keeps in-frame clones, though not all of them. The top ten clones hold about 19% of a sample with 70,000 or so clones, roughly 90% of them seen once. The chain has TRBV9 and TRBJ1-3; D gene unclear. The sequence came from a man aged 60-69 years with lung cancer. Material for sequencing was PBMCs. The CDR3 spells CASSVADISSSGNTIYF. The CDR3 region has the DNA TGTGCCAGCAGCGTAGCTGATATTAGTAGCTCTGGAAACACCATATATTTT.